This entry describes one T cell receptor beta chain. The target antigen is unknown. Vbeta (60) and Jbeta (13) primers were used in the PCR. Profiled with immunoSEQ multiplex PCR; TCRdb holds only in-frame clones, not every one. The sample has 72,000 or so clones, 70% to 85% seen once; the top ten hold about an eighth. V lost 7 bases to trimming and J lost 3 bases, with 19 bases between them. The CDR3 is 16 residues long. CDR1 and CDR2 from the germline V gene are MNHNY and SVGAGI (reference sequence). This entry is derived from a study of cytomegalovirus exposure and HLA in healthy donors. Study-wide results and caveats: The authors considered a cluster of highly shared sequence variants likely to be a sequencing artifact. CMV serostatus stood as the only immune exposure information on hand. For TCR beta chains, V- and J-gene trimming was later linked to a missense DCLRE1C variant.

This receptor was identified in a human donor in good health. This sequence joins TRBV6-6 and TRBJ1-3; a weak D match, TRBD1 (5 bases). The sample was PBMCs. The CDR3 DNA reads as TGTGCCAGCACCAATTGGGACTCACCTAATGGAAACACCATATATTTT. Translation gives CASTNWDSPNGNTIYF.